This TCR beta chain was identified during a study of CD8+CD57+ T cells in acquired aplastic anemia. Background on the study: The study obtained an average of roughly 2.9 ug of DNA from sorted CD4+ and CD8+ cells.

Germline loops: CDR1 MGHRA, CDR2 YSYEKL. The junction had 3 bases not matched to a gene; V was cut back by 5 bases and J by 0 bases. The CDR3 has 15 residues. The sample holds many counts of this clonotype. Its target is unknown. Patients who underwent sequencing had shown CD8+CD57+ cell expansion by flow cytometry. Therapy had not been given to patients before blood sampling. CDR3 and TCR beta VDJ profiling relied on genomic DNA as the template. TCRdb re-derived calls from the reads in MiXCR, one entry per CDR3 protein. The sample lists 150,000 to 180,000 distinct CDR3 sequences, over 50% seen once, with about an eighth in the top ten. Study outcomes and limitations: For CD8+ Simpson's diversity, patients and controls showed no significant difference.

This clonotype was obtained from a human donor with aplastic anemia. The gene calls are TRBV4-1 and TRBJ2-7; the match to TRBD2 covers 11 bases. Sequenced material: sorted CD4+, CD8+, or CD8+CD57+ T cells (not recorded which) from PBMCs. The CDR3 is CASSASGGPSYEQYF. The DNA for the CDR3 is TGCGCCAGCAGCGCTAGCGGGGGGCCCTCCTACGAGCAGTACTTC.